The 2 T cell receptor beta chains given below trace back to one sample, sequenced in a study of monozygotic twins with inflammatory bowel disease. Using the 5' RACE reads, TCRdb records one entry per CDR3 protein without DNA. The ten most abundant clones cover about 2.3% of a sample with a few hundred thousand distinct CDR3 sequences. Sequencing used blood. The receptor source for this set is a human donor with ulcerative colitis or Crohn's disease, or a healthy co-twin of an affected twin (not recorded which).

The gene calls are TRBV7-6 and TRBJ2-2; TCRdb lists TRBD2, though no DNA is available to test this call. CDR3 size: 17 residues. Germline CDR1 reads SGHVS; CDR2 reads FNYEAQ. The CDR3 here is CASSGSSGTTNTGELFF.

CDR3 loop: CASTGAYYEQYF. This chain joins TRBV5-6 and TRBJ2-7; no DNA is available, so the TRBD1 call from TCRdb remains unchecked. Germline V gene data show CDR1 as SGHDT and CDR2 as YYEEEE. The length of the CDR3 is 12 residues.